This T cell receptor beta chain was identified during a study of shared clonotypes between healthy human individuals. The overall study: Aged between 18 and 49, the donors were a couple of women and three men.

V gave up 5 bases and J gave up 1 base, with 8 bases separating them. This CDR3 has 14 residues. CDR1 is SNHLY, CDR2 FYNNEI, per germline. The table came from immunoSEQ multiplex PCR; TCRdb's copy has only in-frame clones and leaves some out. The table lists more than 90,000 clones, approximately 61% of them singletons. Study-level points and caveats: Compared with memory subsets, naive subsets generally had larger estimated richness.

To note about this clone: Its cognate antigen is unknown.

The sequenced sample consisted of memory CD8+ T cells sorted from blood. Subset of the sample: CD45RO+ cells pooled with CCR7-negative TemRA cells. The chain joins TRBV2 to TRBJ2-2, with D perhaps given as TRBD1 or TRBD2 (5 bases each). This clonotype was sampled from a man aged 25 to 40 in good health. The CDR3 bases are TGTGCCAGCAGTCCGGGGCAGAACACCGGGGAGCTGTTTTTT. Its translation: CASSPGQNTGELFF.